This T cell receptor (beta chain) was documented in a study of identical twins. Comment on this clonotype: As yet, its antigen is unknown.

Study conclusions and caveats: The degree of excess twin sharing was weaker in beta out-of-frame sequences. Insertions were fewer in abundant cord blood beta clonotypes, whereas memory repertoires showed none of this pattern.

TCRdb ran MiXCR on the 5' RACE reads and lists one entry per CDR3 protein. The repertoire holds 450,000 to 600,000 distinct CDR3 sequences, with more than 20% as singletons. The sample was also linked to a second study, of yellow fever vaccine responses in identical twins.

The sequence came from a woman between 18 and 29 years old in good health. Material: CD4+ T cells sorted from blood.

Here the CDR3 reads CASSKQGSGANVLTF. Written as DNA, the CDR3 is TGTGCCAGTAGTAAACAGGGGTCTGGGGCCAACGTCCTGACTTTC. This chain links TRBV19 with TRBJ2-6; 7 positions match TRBD1. CDR1 and CDR2 from the germline V gene are LNHDA and SQIVND (reference sequence). The length of the CDR3 is 15 residues. V was clipped by 4 bases and J by 1 base; unmatched bases: 1.